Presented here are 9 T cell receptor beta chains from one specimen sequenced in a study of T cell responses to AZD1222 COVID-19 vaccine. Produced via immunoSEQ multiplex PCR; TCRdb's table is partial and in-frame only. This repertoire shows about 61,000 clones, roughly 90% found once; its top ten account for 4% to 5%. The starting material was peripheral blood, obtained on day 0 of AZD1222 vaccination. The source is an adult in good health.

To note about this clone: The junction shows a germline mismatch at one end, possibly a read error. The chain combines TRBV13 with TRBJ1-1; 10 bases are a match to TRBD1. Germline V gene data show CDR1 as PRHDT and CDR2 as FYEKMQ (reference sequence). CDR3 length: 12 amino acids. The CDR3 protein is CASSSGTGEGFF. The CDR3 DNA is TGTGCCAGCAGCTCCGGGACAGGGGAAGGTTTCTTT.

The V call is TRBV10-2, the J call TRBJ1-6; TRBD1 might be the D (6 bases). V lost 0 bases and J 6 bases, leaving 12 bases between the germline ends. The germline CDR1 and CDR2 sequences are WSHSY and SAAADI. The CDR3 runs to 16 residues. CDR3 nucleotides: TGCGCCAGCAGTGAGTCGAGTCAGGGGCCTAATTCACCCCTCCACTTT. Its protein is CASSESSQGPNSPLHF.

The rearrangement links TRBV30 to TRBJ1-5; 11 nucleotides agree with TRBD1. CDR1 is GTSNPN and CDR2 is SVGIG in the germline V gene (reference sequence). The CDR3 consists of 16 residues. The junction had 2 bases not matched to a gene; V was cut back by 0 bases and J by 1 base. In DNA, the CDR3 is TGTGCCTGGAGTGTAGGGACAGGGGGGAGCAATCAGCCCCAGCATTTT. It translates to CAWSVGTGGSNQPQHF.

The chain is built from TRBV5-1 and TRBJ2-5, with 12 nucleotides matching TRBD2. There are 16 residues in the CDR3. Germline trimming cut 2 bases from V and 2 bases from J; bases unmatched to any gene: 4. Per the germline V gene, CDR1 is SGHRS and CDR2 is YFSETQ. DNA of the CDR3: TGCGCCAGCAGCTTCGGGACTAGCGGGTCACAAGAGACCCAGTACTTC. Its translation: CASSFGTSGSQETQYF.

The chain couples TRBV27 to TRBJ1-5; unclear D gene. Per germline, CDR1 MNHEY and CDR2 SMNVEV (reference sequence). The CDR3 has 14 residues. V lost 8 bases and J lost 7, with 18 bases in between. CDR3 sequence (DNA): TGTGCCAGCCGCCCGACGGGGAACGGCCAGCCCCAGCATTTT. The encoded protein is CASRPTGNGQPQHF.

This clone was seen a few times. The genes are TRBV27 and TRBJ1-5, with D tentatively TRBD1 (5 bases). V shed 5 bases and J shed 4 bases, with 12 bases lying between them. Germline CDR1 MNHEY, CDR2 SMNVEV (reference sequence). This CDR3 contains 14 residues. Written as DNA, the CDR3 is TGTGCCAGCAGTCCTCAGGGACCGAATCAGCCCCAGCATTTT. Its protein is CASSPQGPNQPQHF.

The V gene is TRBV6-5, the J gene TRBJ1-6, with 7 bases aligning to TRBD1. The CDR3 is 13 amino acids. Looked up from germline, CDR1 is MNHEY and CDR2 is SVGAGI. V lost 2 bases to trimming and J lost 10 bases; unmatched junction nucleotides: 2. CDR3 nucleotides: TGTGCCAGCAGTTACAGGGGGCTATCACCCCTCCACTTT. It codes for CASSYRGLSPLHF.

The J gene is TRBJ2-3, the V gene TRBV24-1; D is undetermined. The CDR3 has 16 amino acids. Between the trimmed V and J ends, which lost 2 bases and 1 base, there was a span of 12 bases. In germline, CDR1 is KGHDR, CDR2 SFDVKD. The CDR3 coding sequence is TGTGCCACCAGTGATTACCCCGGACGGGGCACAGATACGCAGTATTTT. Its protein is CATSDYPGRGTDTQYF.

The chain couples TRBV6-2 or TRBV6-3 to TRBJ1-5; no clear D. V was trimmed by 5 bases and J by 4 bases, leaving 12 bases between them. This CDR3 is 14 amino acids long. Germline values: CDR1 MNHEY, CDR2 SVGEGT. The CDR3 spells CASSPRSGNQPQHF. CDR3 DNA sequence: TGTGCCAGCAGTCCCCGGTCGGGGAATCAGCCCCAGCATTTT.